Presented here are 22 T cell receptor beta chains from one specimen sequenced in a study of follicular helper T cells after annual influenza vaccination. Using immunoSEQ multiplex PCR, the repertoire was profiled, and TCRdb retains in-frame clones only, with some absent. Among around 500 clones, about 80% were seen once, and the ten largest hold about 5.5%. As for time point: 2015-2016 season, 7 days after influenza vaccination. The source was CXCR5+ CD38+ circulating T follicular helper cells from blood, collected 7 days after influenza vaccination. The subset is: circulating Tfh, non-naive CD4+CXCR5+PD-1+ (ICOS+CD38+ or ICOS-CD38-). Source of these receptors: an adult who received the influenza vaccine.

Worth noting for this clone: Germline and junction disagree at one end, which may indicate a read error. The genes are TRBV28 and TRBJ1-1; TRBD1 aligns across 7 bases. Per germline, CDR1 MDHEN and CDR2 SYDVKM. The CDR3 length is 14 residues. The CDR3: CASSPYATRDREIF. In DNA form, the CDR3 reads TGTGCCAGCAGCCCGTATGCCACCCGGGACAGAGAAATCTTT. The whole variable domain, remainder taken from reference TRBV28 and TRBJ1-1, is DVKVTQSSRYLVKRTGEKVFLECVQDMDHENMFWYRQDPGLGLRLIYFSYDVKMKEKGDIPEGYSVSREKKERFSLILESASTNQTSMYLCASSPYATRDREIFGQGTRLTVV.

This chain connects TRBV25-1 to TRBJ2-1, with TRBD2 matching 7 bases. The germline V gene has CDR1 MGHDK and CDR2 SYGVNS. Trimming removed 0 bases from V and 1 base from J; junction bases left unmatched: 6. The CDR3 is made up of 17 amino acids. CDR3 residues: CASSEYAGTKSYNEQFF. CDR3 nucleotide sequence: TGTGCCAGCAGTGAATACGCCGGGACTAAGTCCTACAATGAGCAGTTCTTC.

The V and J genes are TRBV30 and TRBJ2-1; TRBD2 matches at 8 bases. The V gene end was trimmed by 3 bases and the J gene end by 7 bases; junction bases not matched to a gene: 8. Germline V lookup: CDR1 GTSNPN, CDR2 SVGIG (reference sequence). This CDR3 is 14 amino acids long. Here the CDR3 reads CAWRSRTSLNEQFF. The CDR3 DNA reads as TGTGCCTGGAGATCCCGGACTAGCTTAAATGAGCAGTTCTTC.

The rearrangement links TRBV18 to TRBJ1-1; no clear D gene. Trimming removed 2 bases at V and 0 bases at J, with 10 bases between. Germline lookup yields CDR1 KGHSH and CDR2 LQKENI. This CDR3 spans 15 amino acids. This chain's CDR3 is CASSPTERLNTEAFF. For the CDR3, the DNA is TGTGCCAGCTCACCAACGGAGAGATTGAACACTGAAGCTTTCTTT.

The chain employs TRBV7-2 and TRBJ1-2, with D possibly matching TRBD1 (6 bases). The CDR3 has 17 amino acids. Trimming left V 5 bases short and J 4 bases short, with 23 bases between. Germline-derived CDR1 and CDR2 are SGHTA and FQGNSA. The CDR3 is CASSPGGQVLRLYGYTF. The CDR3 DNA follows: TGTGCCAGCAGCCCCGGGGGACAAGTCCTTCGCCTCTATGGCTACACCTTC.

This CDR3 reads CASSVEGQLNQPQHF. CDR3 DNA sequence: TGTGCCAGTAGTGTGGAGGGACAGCTAAATCAGCCCCAGCATTTT. The chain links TRBV19 to TRBJ1-5, with TRBD1 matching 7 bases. V shed 5 bases, J shed 4 bases, and the junction held 8 bases outside the gene matches. The CDR3 runs 15 residues. CDR1 and CDR2 from the germline V gene are LNHDA and SQIVND (reference sequence).

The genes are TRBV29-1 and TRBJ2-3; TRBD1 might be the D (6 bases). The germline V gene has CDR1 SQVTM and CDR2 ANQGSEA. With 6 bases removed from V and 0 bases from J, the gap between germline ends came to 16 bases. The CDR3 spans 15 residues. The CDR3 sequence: CSVRTDPDSTDTQYF. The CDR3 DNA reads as TGCAGCGTAAGGACAGACCCAGATAGCACAGATACGCAGTATTTT.

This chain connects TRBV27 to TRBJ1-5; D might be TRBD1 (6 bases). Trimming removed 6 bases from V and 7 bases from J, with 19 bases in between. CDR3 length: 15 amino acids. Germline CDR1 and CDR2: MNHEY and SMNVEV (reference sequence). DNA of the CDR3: TGTGCCAGCAGGTCCGGGGGAGGGGGAGGGCAGCCCCAGCATTTT. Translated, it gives CASRSGGGGGQPQHF.

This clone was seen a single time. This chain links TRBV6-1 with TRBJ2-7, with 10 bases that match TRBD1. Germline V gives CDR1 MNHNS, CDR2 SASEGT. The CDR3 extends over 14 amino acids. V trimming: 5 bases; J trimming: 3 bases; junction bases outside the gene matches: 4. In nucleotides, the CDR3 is TGTGCCAGCAGTCTTGACAGGGGGCTCTACGAGCAGTACTTC. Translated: CASSLDRGLYEQYF.

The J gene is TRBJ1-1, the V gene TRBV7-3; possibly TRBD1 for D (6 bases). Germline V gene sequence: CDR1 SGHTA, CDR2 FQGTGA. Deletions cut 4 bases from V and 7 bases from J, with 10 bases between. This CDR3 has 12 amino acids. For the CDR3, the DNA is TGTGCCAGCAGCTCCCTGACAGGTGAAGCTTTCTTT. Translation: CASSSLTGEAFF.

The CDR3 bases are TGTGCCAGTGGAGACCAGGGTGGCACTGAAGCTTTCTTT. Its protein is CASGDQGGTEAFF. The chain is built from TRBV19 and TRBJ1-1, with TRBD1 as a possible D gene (5 bases). This CDR3 region has 13 residues. Germline values: CDR1 LNHDA, CDR2 SQIVND (reference sequence). The V gene lost 8 bases and the J gene lost 4 bases, with 14 bases spanning the gap.

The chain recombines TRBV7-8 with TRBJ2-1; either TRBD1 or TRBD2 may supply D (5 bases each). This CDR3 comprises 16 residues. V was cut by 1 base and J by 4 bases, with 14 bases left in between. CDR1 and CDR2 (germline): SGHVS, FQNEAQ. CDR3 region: CASSLGGTVLYNEQFF. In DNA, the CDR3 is TGTGCCAGCAGCTTAGGGGGGACCGTGTTATACAATGAGCAGTTCTTC.

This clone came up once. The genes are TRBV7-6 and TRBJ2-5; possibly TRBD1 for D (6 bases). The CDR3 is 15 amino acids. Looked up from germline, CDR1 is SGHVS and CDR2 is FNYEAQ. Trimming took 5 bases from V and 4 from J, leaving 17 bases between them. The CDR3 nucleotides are TGTGCCAGCAGCCGGCAGTCAGGGGTCGGAGAGACCCAGTACTTC. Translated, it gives CASSRQSGVGETQYF.

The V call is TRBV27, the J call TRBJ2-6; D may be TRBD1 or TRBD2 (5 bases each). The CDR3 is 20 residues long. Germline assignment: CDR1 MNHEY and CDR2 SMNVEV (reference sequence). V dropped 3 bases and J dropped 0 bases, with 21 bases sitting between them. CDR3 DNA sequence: TGTGCCAGCAGTTTCGAGGGGCCTGTCACCAACCCCTCTGGGGCCAACGTCCTGACTTTC. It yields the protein CASSFEGPVTNPSGANVLTF.

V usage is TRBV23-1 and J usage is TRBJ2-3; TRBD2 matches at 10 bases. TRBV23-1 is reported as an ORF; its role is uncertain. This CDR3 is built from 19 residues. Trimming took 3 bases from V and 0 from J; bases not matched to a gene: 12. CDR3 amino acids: CASSHGLAGDKFSTDTQYF. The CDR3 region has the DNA TGCGCCAGCAGTCATGGTCTAGCGGGAGACAAGTTCAGCACAGATACGCAGTATTTT.

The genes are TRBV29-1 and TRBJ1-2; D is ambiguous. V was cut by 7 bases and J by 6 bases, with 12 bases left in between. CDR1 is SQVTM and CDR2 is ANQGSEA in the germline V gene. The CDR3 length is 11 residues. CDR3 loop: CSARSDDGYTF. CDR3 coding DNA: TGCAGCGCACGGTCGGACGATGGCTACACCTTC.

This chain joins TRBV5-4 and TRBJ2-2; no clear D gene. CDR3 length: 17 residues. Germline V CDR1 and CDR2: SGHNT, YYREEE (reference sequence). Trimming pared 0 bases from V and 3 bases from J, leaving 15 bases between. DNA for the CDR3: TGTGCCAGCAGCTTGGCCCCCATAGAAGCTCACACCGGGGAGCTGTTTTTT. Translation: CASSLAPIEAHTGELFF.

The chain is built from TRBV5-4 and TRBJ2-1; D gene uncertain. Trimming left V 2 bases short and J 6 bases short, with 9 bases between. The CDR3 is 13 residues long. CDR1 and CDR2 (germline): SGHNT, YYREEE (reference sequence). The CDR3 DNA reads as TGTGCCAGCAGCTTCCGGTCAGGCAATGAGCAGTTCTTC. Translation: CASSFRSGNEQFF.

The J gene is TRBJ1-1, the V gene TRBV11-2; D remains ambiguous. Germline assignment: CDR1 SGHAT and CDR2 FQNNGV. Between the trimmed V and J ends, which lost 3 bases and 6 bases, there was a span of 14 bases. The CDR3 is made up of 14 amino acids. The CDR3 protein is CASSLIAEGAEAFF. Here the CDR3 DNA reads TGTGCCAGCAGCTTGATCGCAGAAGGTGCTGAAGCTTTCTTT.

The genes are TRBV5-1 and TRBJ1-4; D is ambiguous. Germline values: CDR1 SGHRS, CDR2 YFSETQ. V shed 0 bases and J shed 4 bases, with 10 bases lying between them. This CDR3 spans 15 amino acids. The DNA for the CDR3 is TGCGCCAGCAGCTTGGTGGGAGGGCATAATGAAAAACTGTTTTTT. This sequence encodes CASSLVGGHNEKLFF.

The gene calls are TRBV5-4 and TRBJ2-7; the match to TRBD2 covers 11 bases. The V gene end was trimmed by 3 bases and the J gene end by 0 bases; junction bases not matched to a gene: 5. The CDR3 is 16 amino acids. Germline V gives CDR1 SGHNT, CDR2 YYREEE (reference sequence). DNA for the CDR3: TGTGCCAGCAGCTACGGGACTAGCGGAGTCTCCTACGAGCAGTACTTC. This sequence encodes CASSYGTSGVSYEQYF.

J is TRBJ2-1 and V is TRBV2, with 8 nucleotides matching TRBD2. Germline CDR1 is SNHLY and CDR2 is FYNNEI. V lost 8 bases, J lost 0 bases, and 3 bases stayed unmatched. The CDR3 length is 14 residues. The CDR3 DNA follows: TGTGCCAGCCTAGCGGGTAGCTCCTACAATGAGCAGTTCTTC. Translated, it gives CASLAGSSYNEQFF.